Sequencing of this TCR beta chain was carried out in a study of T cell repertoires in cytomegalovirus infection. Study overall: Researchers turned to recently identified HLA-C-restricted CMV epitopes as well as well-studied HLA-B-restricted ones. Based on public TCR beta signatures, there were indications of CMV infection and of a matching HLA type. Overall study findings and caveats: Of the TCR beta families, the public ones yielded a cumulative frequency that identified carriers of CMV plus the relevant HLA. The ex vivo response was dominated by HLA-C-restricted CMV-specific TCR beta clonotypes.

In TCRdb, the reads were re-called with MiXCR into one record per CDR3 protein. The table shows about 140,000 distinct CDR3 sequences, with about 32% occurring only once. V lost 5 bases to trimming and J lost 6 bases, with 14 bases between them. The CDR3 totals 14 residues. This clonotype was seen more than once but under ten times. Its specificity is unknown. The specimen comprised CD8+ T cells from cultured PBMCs, sampled from culture after CMV antigen stimulation. The J gene is TRBJ2-1, the V gene TRBV12-3 or TRBV12-4; D possibly corresponds to TRBD1 (6 bases). The sequence came from a human donor in good health (CMV status not recorded). Some clones in this sample may be carry-over from other donors' samples. CDR3 loop: CASSPFGGLNEQFF. The CDR3 DNA follows: TGTGCCAGCAGTCCGTTTGGGGGCCTCAATGAGCAGTTCTTC.